What follows are 11 T cell receptor beta chains derived from one specimen sequenced in a study of blood T cells in healthy people across ages. A sample-barcoded 5' primer and a J-beta primer mix were used in a second PCR of roughly 6 to 11 cycles. Each CDR3 protein gets one entry after TCRdb re-called the 5' RACE reads with MiXCR. The table includes approximately 1,100,000 distinct CDR3 sequences, around 45% detected once. What was sequenced was blood. The receptors were gathered from a woman aged 60-70 years in good health.

This clonotype was recorded a few times. The rearrangement joins TRBV9 to TRBJ2-3; TRBD2 agrees at 8 bases. Per germline, CDR1 SGDLS and CDR2 YYNGEE. This CDR3 is built from 15 residues. V shed 5 bases, J shed 0 bases, and the junction held 5 bases outside the gene matches. CDR3 protein: CASSVTSASTDTQYF. CDR3 coding DNA: TGTGCCAGCAGTGTGACTAGCGCCAGCACAGATACGCAGTATTTT.

This sequence joins TRBV5-6 and TRBJ2-5; D may match TRBD1 or TRBD2 (5 bases each). The V and J ends lost 3 bases and 11 bases respectively, with 29 bases between them. Germline CDR1 reads SGHDT; CDR2 reads YYEEEE. The CDR3 contains 17 residues. The DNA of the CDR3 is TGTGCCAGCAGCTCAAGGGGCTCATCTAGCTCCTACAATGAGCAGTACTTC. Translated, it gives CASSSRGSSSSYNEQYF.

The genes are TRBV6-6 and TRBJ2-1; TRBD2 agrees at 14 bases. V dropped 6 bases and J dropped 9; count of bases not matched to a gene: 13. This CDR3 region has 17 residues. The germline V gene has CDR1 MNHNY and CDR2 SVGAGI (reference sequence). The CDR3 bases are TGTGCCAGCAGCCACCCTCCTCCGGGACTAGCGGGAGTTGAGCAGTTCTTC. Residues: CASSHPPPGLAGVEQFF.

The chain uses TRBV2 and TRBJ2-4; 7 bases match TRBD2. Trimming at V came to 6 bases and at J to 5 bases, leaving 7 bases not matched to a gene. Germline V gives CDR1 SNHLY, CDR2 FYNNEI. This CDR3 contains 14 residues. This CDR3 is CASRSQAGENIQYF. The CDR3 DNA follows: TGTGCCAGCAGATCACAGGCGGGGGAAAACATTCAGTACTTC.

A single count supports this clonotype. The chain is built from TRBV5-1 and TRBJ2-2; D might be TRBD2 (5 bases). Looked up from germline, CDR1 is SGHRS and CDR2 is YFSETQ. The length of the CDR3 is 16 residues. V was shortened by 3 bases and J by 2 bases, with 14 bases between the two germline ends. The CDR3 loop is CASSSRTSPNTGELFF. CDR3 DNA sequence: TGCGCCAGCAGCTCACGGACTTCCCCCAACACCGGGGAGCTGTTTTTT.

A few counts support this clonotype. This chain connects TRBV7-8 to TRBJ2-3; the D gene is possibly TRBD1 (5 bases). Germline V gives CDR1 SGHVS, CDR2 FQNEAQ. There are 15 residues in the CDR3. The germline V and J ends were trimmed by 2 bases and 3 bases, with 12 bases remaining between them. Here the CDR3 reads CASSLPPRGTDTQYF. CDR3 DNA: TGTGCCAGCAGCTTACCTCCTAGGGGTACAGATACGCAGTATTTT.

This clonotype occurred once. The rearrangement joins TRBV4-1 to TRBJ2-1; 10 nucleotides line up with TRBD2. Germline loops: CDR1 MGHRA, CDR2 YSYEKL. The CDR3 length is 16 residues. V lost 2 bases, J lost 8 bases, and 9 bases stayed unmatched. CDR3 nucleotides: TGCGCCAGCAGCCAAACTCTAGCGGGAGTAAGGGATGAGCAGTTCTTC. Protein: CASSQTLAGVRDEQFF.

V is TRBV27 and J is TRBJ1-6; D is undetermined. The CDR3 has 15 amino acids. CDR1 and CDR2 (germline): MNHEY, SMNVEV (reference sequence). Trimming shortened V by 4 bases and J by 0 bases, and 7 bases separated the two germline ends. CDR3 residues: CASSSSYSYNSPLHF. As DNA, the CDR3 is TGTGCCAGCAGTTCGAGTTACTCCTATAATTCACCCCTCCACTTT.

The chain uses TRBV5-1 and TRBJ2-5, with 11 positions matching TRBD1. CDR1 SGHRS and CDR2 YFSETQ come from the germline V gene. CDR3 length equals 15 residues. J lost 5 bases, V lost 4 bases, and 7 bases had no gene match. CDR3 in amino acids: CASSRGQGDWETQYF. The CDR3 DNA reads as TGCGCCAGCAGCCGGGGACAGGGGGATTGGGAGACCCAGTACTTC. Full variable domain (outside the CDR3, taken from reference TRBV5-1 and TRBJ2-5): KAGVTQTPRYLIKTRGQQVTLSCSPISGHRSVSWYQQTPGQGLQFLFEYFSETQRNKGNFPGRFSGRQFSNSRSEMNVSTLELGDSALYLCASSRGQGDWETQYFGPGTRLLVL.

The chain links TRBV12-3 or TRBV12-4 to TRBJ2-7; D might be TRBD2 (6 bases). The CDR3 has 11 amino acids. Trimming pared 3 bases from V and 12 bases from J, leaving 12 bases between. The CDR3 loop is CASSLDYTLYF. The CDR3 DNA follows: TGTGCCAGCAGTTTGGACTATACGCTGTACTTC.

This clonotype was recorded a few times. This chain connects TRBV12-3 or TRBV12-4 to TRBJ2-5; 8 nucleotides match TRBD2. The length of the CDR3 is 14 residues. The junction had 8 bases not matched to a gene; V was cut back by 6 bases and J by 5 bases. The CDR3 DNA reads as TGTGCCAGCAGCCCCGGGACTAGGGATGAGACCCAGTACTTC. This codes for CASSPGTRDETQYF.